One sample yielded the 23 T cell receptor beta chains listed below, sequenced in a study of T cell repertoires in cytomegalovirus infection. TCRdb called the reads again in MiXCR, with one record for every CDR3 protein. The sample includes 800,000 to 950,000 distinct CDR3 sequences, approximately 30% of them seen just once. The antigens of these receptors remain unknown. Source: cultured CD8+ T cells from PBMCs, taken from culture after CMV antigen stimulation. Source of these receptors: a human donor in good health (CMV status not recorded). Some clones in this sample may be carry-over from other donors' samples.

The chain employs TRBV11-2 and TRBJ2-7, with a tentative D call TRBD2 (6 bases). CDR3 size: 17 residues. Germline loops: CDR1 SGHAT, CDR2 FQNNGV. Trimming removed 2 bases at V and 2 bases at J, with 19 bases between. In DNA, the CDR3 is TGTGCCAGCAGCTTATCCGGGACTTACAACCCTCCCTACGAGCAGTACGTC. Translated: CASSLSGTYNPPYEQYV.

Only one count was recorded for this clonotype. V is TRBV3-1 and J is TRBJ2-2, with TRBD2 identical over 7 bases. There are 18 residues in the CDR3. The germline V gene encodes CDR1 LGHDT and CDR2 YNNKEL (reference sequence). The junction had 11 bases not matched to a gene; V was cut back by 4 bases and J by 0 bases. Here the CDR3 DNA reads TGTGCCAGCAGCCCTAGAGCGGGGCTAGAACCGAACACCGGGGAGCTGTTTTTT. The encoded protein is CASSPRAGLEPNTGELFF.

This chain links TRBV6-2 or TRBV6-3 with TRBJ2-2; 7 bases align to TRBD1. The V gene's germline CDR1 is MNHEY and CDR2 SVGEGT. Trimming at V came to 5 bases and at J to 1 base, leaving 16 bases not matched to a gene. The CDR3 consists of 19 residues. The chain's CDR3 is CASSARTGGGTLNTGELFF. CDR3 coding DNA: TGTGCCAGCAGTGCCAGGACAGGAGGAGGTACTTTGAACACCGGGGAGCTGTTTTTT.

The chain combines TRBV7-3 with TRBJ2-5; D is perhaps TRBD1 (5 bases). Germline V lookup: CDR1 SGHTA, CDR2 FQGTGA. V dropped 0 bases and J dropped 5 bases, with 13 bases sitting between them. CDR3 length equals 15 residues. The CDR3 region is CASSLTEMKGETQYF. CDR3 in DNA: TGTGCCAGCAGCTTAACCGAGATGAAGGGGGAGACCCAGTACTTC.

V is TRBV7-6 and J is TRBJ2-5; D possibly corresponds to TRBD2 (5 bases). The CDR3 sequence is 14 residues long. Germline V CDR1 and CDR2: SGHVS, FNYEAQ. The V end was cut by 7 bases, the J end by 2 bases, with 14 bases between. The CDR3 region is CASTSRRVQETQYF. The CDR3 DNA follows: TGTGCCAGCACCTCGCGGCGGGTTCAAGAGACCCAGTACTTC.

This clonotype was found many times. The chain uses TRBV3-1 and TRBJ2-5; D remains ambiguous. The CDR3 is made up of 15 amino acids. The germline V gene encodes CDR1 LGHDT and CDR2 YNNKEL (reference sequence). V was shortened by 0 bases and J by 1 base, with 9 bases between the two germline ends. The CDR3: CASSQDRAAQETQYF. The CDR3 coding sequence is TGTGCCAGCAGCCAAGATCGGGCAGCCCAAGAGACCCAGTACTTC.

This clonotype was detected only a few times. The rearrangement links TRBV7-9 to TRBJ2-1; a weak D match, TRBD1 (6 bases). The CDR3 has 20 amino acids. CDR1 SEHNR and CDR2 FQNEAQ come from the germline V gene (reference sequence). V was shortened by 4 bases and J by 1 base, with 26 bases between the two germline ends. CDR3 sequence: CASSSTDRYYNHASYNEQFF. CDR3 DNA: TGTGCCAGCAGCTCGACTGACAGGTACTACAATCACGCGTCCTACAATGAGCAGTTCTTC.

This chain uses TRBV6-2 or TRBV6-3 with TRBJ1-5, with D perhaps matching TRBD1 (6 bases). V lost 7 bases and J lost 5, with 18 bases in between. The germline CDR1 and CDR2 sequences are MNHEY and SVGEGT. The CDR3 is 15 amino acids. The DNA of the CDR3 is TGTGCCAGCACTTCGACGGGGGCAGGGTATCAGCCCCAGCATTTT. Protein product: CASTSTGAGYQPQHF.

As to this clonotype: The junction and the germline gene differ at one end; a read error may be behind it. This rearrangement joins TRBV7-6 to TRBJ2-7; 7 bases match TRBD2. The V gene's germline CDR1 is SGHVS and CDR2 FNYEAQ. The CDR3 is 14 amino acids. Written as DNA, the CDR3 is TGTGTCAGCAGCCAAGGGGAGGGAGGGAGCGAGCAGTACTTC. This translates into CVSSQGEGGSEQYF.

This sequence joins TRBV9 and TRBJ1-1; 10 nucleotides agree with TRBD1. The CDR3 extends over 15 amino acids. Trimming removed 5 bases from V and 4 bases from J; junction bases left unmatched: 8. Germline values: CDR1 SGDLS, CDR2 YYNGEE. CDR3 in amino acids: CASSKTGGGGTEAFF. CDR3 DNA sequence: TGTGCCAGCAGTAAGACAGGGGGCGGTGGCACTGAAGCTTTCTTT.

As regards this clonotype: As the CDR3 is not closed by the conserved phenylalanine or tryptophan, this likely results from a read error. This chain connects TRBV2 to TRBJ1-1, with D unresolved. V gave up 1 base and J gave up 0 bases, with 6 bases separating them. Germline V gene sequence: CDR1 SNHLY, CDR2 FYNNEI. The length of the CDR3 is 14 residues. CDR3 DNA sequence: TGTGCCAGCAGTGAAGGGGTTTTGAACACTGAAGCTTTCTTG. It is translated as CASSEGVLNTEAFL.

The V gene is TRBV15, the J gene TRBJ2-7; TRBD1 matches at 10 bases. CDR1 LNHNV and CDR2 YYDKDF come from the germline V gene (reference sequence). The CDR3 consists of 16 residues. V lost 0 bases, J lost 3 bases, and 5 bases stayed unmatched. CDR3 protein: CATSRDPGQGNYEQYF. CDR3 nucleotides: TGTGCCACCAGCAGAGATCCGGGACAGGGGAACTACGAGCAGTACTTC.

As for this clonotype: It may be a read error: a sequence one base away is much more abundant. The chain joins TRBV6-2 or TRBV6-3 to TRBJ2-3; 13 bases map to TRBD2. Germline CDR1 is MNHEY and CDR2 is SVGEGT. V trimming: 2 bases; J trimming: 1 base; junction bases outside the gene matches: 0. There are 16 residues in the CDR3. CDR3 sequence: CASSYTSGGGTDTQYF. CDR3 DNA: TGTGCCAGCAGTTACACTAGCGGGGGGGGCACAGATACGCAGTATTTT.

This chain connects TRBV7-8 to TRBJ1-2, with no clear D. The V end was cut by 2 bases, the J end by 4 bases, with 8 bases between. Germline V gene data show CDR1 as SGHVS and CDR2 as FQNEAQ. The CDR3 runs to 13 residues. The CDR3 sequence: CASSLSDGYGYTF. In DNA, the CDR3 is TGTGCCAGCAGCTTATCCGACGGCTATGGCTACACCTTC.

The V call is TRBV19, the J call TRBJ1-4; unclear D gene. The CDR3 has 14 residues. V lost 0 bases and J lost 2, with 4 bases in between. Germline CDR1 and CDR2: LNHDA and SQIVND (reference sequence). The CDR3 loop is CASSIETTNEKLFF. The CDR3 coding sequence is TGTGCCAGTAGTATAGAGACGACTAATGAAAAACTGTTTTTT.

This rearrangement joins TRBV23-1 to TRBJ2-2; 7 nucleotides match TRBD1. TRBV23-1 is known as an ORF, though its function is uncertain. This CDR3 comprises 15 residues. V lost 1 base to trimming and J lost 6 bases; unmatched junction nucleotides: 5. The CDR3 sequence: CASSQCFQGAGELFF. The DNA for the CDR3 is TGCGCCAGCAGTCAATGTTTTCAGGGGGCCGGGGAGCTGTTTTTT.

There are a few counts of this clonotype. The V call is TRBV3-1, the J call TRBJ2-1, with 9 positions matching TRBD2. With V trimmed by 3 bases and J by 1 base, 10 bases remained unmatched. The CDR3 totals 18 residues. Germline CDR1 reads LGHDT; CDR2 reads YNNKEL (reference sequence). CDR3 in DNA: TGTGCCAGCAGCCAGGAGCGCCCTAGCGGGAAATCCTACAATGAGCAGTTCTTC. Translating it yields CASSQERPSGKSYNEQFF.

This clonotype was found a few times. CDR3 in amino acids: CASSLRTGEGNTIYF. The CDR3 DNA sequence: TGTGCCAGCAGCTTGAGGACCGGTGAAGGAAACACCATATATTTT. This rearrangement joins TRBV5-4 to TRBJ1-3; no firm D call. Germline CDR1 SGHNT, CDR2 YYREEE (reference sequence). V was trimmed by 1 base and J by 4 bases, leaving 12 bases between them. The CDR3 covers 15 residues.

CDR3 in amino acids: CASSIALAETYEQYF. The CDR3 coding sequence is TGTGCCAGTAGTATAGCGCTAGCGGAAACCTACGAGCAGTACTTC. The chain links TRBV19 to TRBJ2-7, with 7 positions matching TRBD2. The CDR3 consists of 15 residues. Trimming removed 1 base from V and 2 bases from J; junction bases left unmatched: 5. In germline, CDR1 is LNHDA, CDR2 SQIVND (reference sequence). The full variable domain, with the rest looked up from reference TRBV19 and TRBJ2-7, is DGGITQSPKYLFRKEGQNVTLSCEQNLNHDAMYWYRQDPGQGLRLIYYSQIVNDFQKGDIAEGYSVSREKKESFPLTVTSAQKNPTAFYLCASSIALAETYEQYFGPGTRLTVT.

This clonotype was detected ten times or more. The V call is TRBV7-2, the J call TRBJ2-7; 13 nucleotides align to TRBD2. V dropped 1 base and J dropped 3; count of bases not matched to a gene: 0. The CDR3 spans 15 residues. From germline, CDR1 is SGHTA and CDR2 FQGNSA. The CDR3 bases are TGTGCCAGCAGCTTAGGACTAGCGGGGGGCTACGAGCAGTACTTC. As protein: CASSLGLAGGYEQYF.

To note about this clonotype: This may be a read error: a much more frequent sequence differs by one nucleotide. The CDR3 is CASNSDLQGTRDQPQHF. CDR3 DNA sequence: TGTGCCAGCAACTCAGACTTACAGGGAACGAGAGATCAGCCCCAGCATTTT. This sequence joins TRBV7-9 and TRBJ1-5; possibly TRBD1 for D (6 bases). Germline lookup yields CDR1 SEHNR and CDR2 FQNEAQ (reference sequence). The CDR3 runs 17 residues. Trimming removed 7 bases from V and 5 bases from J, with 24 bases in between. Based on the CDR3 plus reference TRBV7-9 and TRBJ1-5, the full variable domain is DTGVSQNPRHKITKRGQNVTFRCDPISEHNRLYWYRQTLGQGPEFLTYFQNEAQLEKSRLLSDRFSAERPKGSFSTLEIQRTEQGDSAMYLCASNSDLQGTRDQPQHFGDGTRLSIL.

Notes on this clonotype: Germline and junction disagree at one end, which may indicate a read error. This sequence joins TRBV7-6 and TRBJ2-5; D may match TRBD1 or TRBD2 (6 bases each). Germline V lookup: CDR1 SGHVS, CDR2 FNYEAQ. The CDR3 sequence is 16 residues long. CDR3: CASNLEPGASQETQYF. The DNA for the CDR3 is TGTGCCAGCAACTTAGAGCCGGGGGCGAGTCAAGAGACCCAGTACTTC.

The chain joins TRBV28 to TRBJ2-5; TRBD1 or TRBD2 may be the D gene (5 bases each). V was pared by 8 bases and J by 5 bases, with 18 bases between. CDR1 and CDR2 from the germline V gene are MDHEN and SYDVKM. This CDR3 comprises 14 residues. CDR3 nucleotide sequence: TGTGCCAGCTGTCTTGAGAGGGGAAGGGAGACCCAGTACTTC. It is translated as CASCLERGRETQYF.